Listed here are 21 T cell receptor beta chains from one sample, sequenced in a study of OX40 agonist ivuxolimab in advanced cancers. The repertoire was sequenced with immunoSEQ multiplex PCR; TCRdb's copy has only in-frame clones and lacks some. The repertoire holds roughly 69,000 clones, with 84% as singletons. The sample consisted of CD4+ or CD8+ T cells sorted from blood, taken in a trial of the OX40 agonist ivuxolimab. These receptors all come from an adult with an advanced solid tumor such as melanoma, head and neck, liver or kidney cancer.

This sequence joins TRBV27 and TRBJ2-7; D may correspond to TRBD1 or TRBD2 (7 bases each). This CDR3 spans 14 amino acids. V shed 7 bases and J shed 4 bases, with 17 bases lying between them. Germline V gives CDR1 MNHEY, CDR2 SMNVEV (reference sequence). The DNA for the CDR3 is TGTGCCAGCACCCTACGACAGGGAGGGTACGAGCAGTACTTC. Amino acid sequence: CASTLRQGGYEQYF.

This chain's CDR3 is CASSLRASQVYEQYF. The CDR3 bases are TGTGCCAGCAGCTTGAGGGCCAGCCAGGTCTACGAGCAGTACTTC. The chain joins TRBV5-5 to TRBJ2-7; D ambiguous. Trimming removed 1 base at V and 3 bases at J, with 14 bases between. Germline lookup yields CDR1 SGHKS and CDR2 YYEKEE (reference sequence). The length of the CDR3 is 15 residues.

This chain uses TRBV11-2 with TRBJ2-3; 9 nucleotides agree with TRBD2. V lost 5 bases to trimming and J lost 8 bases; unmatched junction nucleotides: 11. Germline-derived CDR1 and CDR2 are SGHAT and FQNNGV. The CDR3 consists of 15 residues. CDR3 nucleotide sequence: TGTGCCAGCAGCCCTCCCGGGACTAGCTCCTCTACGCAGTATTTT. Amino acids: CASSPPGTSSSTQYF.

The CDR3 sequence: CATDFGTGAFYEQYF. The CDR3, as DNA: TGTGCCACTGATTTCGGGACAGGAGCCTTCTACGAGCAGTACTTC. The chain recombines TRBV19 with TRBJ2-5; 8 nucleotides agree with TRBD1. The J call may not be correct, given that the DNA end is closer to TRBJ2-7. This CDR3 has 15 amino acids. Germline V gene lookup returns CDR1 LNHDA and CDR2 SQIVND (reference sequence).

This clone was seen more than once but under ten times. The chain couples TRBV18 to TRBJ1-5; D gene uncertain. This CDR3 has 13 residues. The V gene's germline CDR1 is KGHSH and CDR2 LQKENI. The V end was cut by 8 bases, the J end by 5 bases, with 13 bases between. The CDR3 reads CASRPQLDQPQHF. CDR3 bases: TGTGCCAGCCGTCCCCAACTCGATCAGCCCCAGCATTTT.

This clone is labeled medium-sized (0.01 to 0.1%). V gene TRBV4-1 combines with J gene TRBJ2-7, with TRBD2 as a possible D gene (6 bases). The CDR3 totals 15 residues. From germline, CDR1 is MGHRA and CDR2 YSYEKL. V was shortened by 0 bases and J by 0 bases, with 9 bases between the two germline ends. CDR3 nucleotide sequence: TGCGCCAGCAGCCAAGAGGAGGGCAGCTCCTACGAGCAGTACTTC. Its protein is CASSQEEGSSYEQYF.

Regarding this clone: The junction shows a germline mismatch at one end, possibly a read error. V is TRBV20-1 and J is TRBJ2-5; TRBD2 is a possible D gene (5 bases). The CDR3 extends over 11 amino acids. Germline V gene lookup returns CDR1 DFQATT and CDR2 SNEGSKA (reference sequence). DNA for the CDR3: TGCAGTTCTAGGGAGCAAGAGACCCAGTACTTC. As protein: CSSREQETQYF.

The rearrangement joins TRBV28 to TRBJ1-4; D not certain. The CDR3 sequence is 15 residues long. Germline CDR1 reads MDHEN; CDR2 reads SYDVKM. V lost 5 bases and J 6 bases, leaving 16 bases between the germline ends. CDR3 sequence: CASSTRALWDEKLFF. The CDR3 DNA is TGTGCCAGCAGTACTAGGGCGTTGTGGGATGAAAAACTGTTTTTT.

The chain uses TRBV28 and TRBJ1-1; D ambiguous. The germline V and J ends were trimmed by 3 bases and 0 bases, with 14 bases remaining between them. Germline assignment: CDR1 MDHEN and CDR2 SYDVKM. The CDR3 runs 16 residues. The CDR3 DNA reads as TGTGCCAGCAGTTTCTCGCGCGGACTAATGAACACTGAAGCTTTCTTT. It encodes CASSFSRGLMNTEAFF.

This chain joins TRBV4-1 and TRBJ2-1; 10 nucleotides match TRBD1. This CDR3 has 15 residues. After removal of 5 bases from V and 7 bases from J, the junction contained 8 bases not matched to a gene. Looked up from germline, CDR1 is MGHRA and CDR2 is YSYEKL. Here the CDR3 reads CASSLGGQGLNEQFF. The CDR3 DNA sequence: TGCGCCAGCAGCTTGGGGGGACAGGGGTTGAATGAGCAGTTCTTC.

This clone was counted a single time. The chain recombines TRBV27 with TRBJ2-3, with D perhaps TRBD1 (5 bases). Trimming removed 6 bases from V and 4 bases from J, with 14 bases in between. The CDR3 is made up of 14 amino acids. CDR1 is MNHEY and CDR2 is SMNVEV in the germline V gene (reference sequence). CDR3: CASSNRFRADTQYF. The CDR3 bases are TGTGCCAGCAGCAACAGGTTTCGAGCAGATACGCAGTATTTT.

The chain carries TRBV7-9 and TRBJ2-5; maybe TRBD1 (6 bases). This CDR3 spans 16 amino acids. Trimming shortened V by 0 bases and J by 3 bases, and 14 bases separated the two germline ends. CDR1 is SEHNR and CDR2 is FQNEAQ in the germline V gene (reference sequence). In DNA, the CDR3 is TGTGCCAGCAGCTTAGCTCACTCGGACAGAAAAGAGACCCAGTACTTC. Translating it yields CASSLAHSDRKETQYF.

The CDR3 DNA sequence: TGTGCCAGCAGCTTAGATAGAACGTATGCCGGTGAAGCTTTCTTT. Translated: CASSLDRTYAGEAFF. The rearrangement joins TRBV11-3 to TRBJ1-1; D is unresolved. V gave up 0 bases and J gave up 7 bases, with 15 bases separating them. Germline lookup yields CDR1 SGHNT and CDR2 YENEEA. The CDR3 has 15 residues.

This chain links TRBV10-3 with TRBJ2-6; 9 nucleotides align to TRBD1. This CDR3 region has 14 residues. J gave up 8 bases and V 4 bases, and 3 bases lay outside the gene matches. The germline gives CDR1 ENHRY, CDR2 SYGVKD. The CDR3 DNA follows: TGTGCCATCAGTGCGGGACAGGGCCCCAACGTCCTGACTTTC. It codes for CAISAGQGPNVLTF.

The gene calls are TRBV2 and TRBJ1-3; maybe TRBD1 (6 bases). V was shortened by 6 bases and J by 0 bases, with 9 bases between the two germline ends. The CDR3 extends over 14 amino acids. The V gene's germline CDR1 is SNHLY and CDR2 FYNNEI. The CDR3 reads CASRTGYSGNTIYF. For the CDR3, the DNA is TGTGCCAGCAGAACAGGGTACTCTGGAAACACCATATATTTT.

V gene TRBV4-2 combines with J gene TRBJ2-5; D may be TRBD1 (5 bases). The end of the DNA aligns better with TRBJ2-7, so the J call may be wrong. There are 13 residues in the CDR3. Germline assignment: CDR1 LGHNA and CDR2 YNFKEQ. CDR3 protein: CASSQDRAYEQYF. The CDR3 coding sequence is TGTGCCAGCAGCCAAGACAGGGCGTACGAGCAGTACTTC.

J is TRBJ2-7 and V is TRBV29-1; 9 bases are shared with TRBD1. Per germline, CDR1 SQVTM and CDR2 ANQGSEA. This CDR3 contains 12 residues. V lost 5 bases to trimming and J lost 4 bases; unmatched junction nucleotides: 3. The CDR3 coding sequence is TGCAGCGTTCTGACAGGGGGGTACGAGCAGTACTTC. It translates to CSVLTGGYEQYF.

V is TRBV9 and J is TRBJ1-1, with 7 bases fitting TRBD1. This CDR3 region has 14 residues. The V segment lost 6 bases and the J segment 4 bases; nucleotides outside the gene matches: 9. Germline values: CDR1 SGDLS, CDR2 YYNGEE. The CDR3 here is CASTKTTGTTEAFF. The CDR3 DNA follows: TGTGCCAGCACCAAGACGACAGGGACCACTGAAGCTTTCTTT.

This chain uses TRBV28 with TRBJ2-3; perhaps TRBD1 as D (5 bases). The CDR3 covers 12 residues. V dropped 7 bases and J dropped 5 bases, with 10 bases sitting between them. Germline CDR1 is MDHEN and CDR2 is SYDVKM. The CDR3: CASTSRVDTQYF. DNA of the CDR3: TGTGCCAGCACCAGCAGGGTAGATACGCAGTATTTT.

The chain recombines TRBV7-2 with TRBJ1-6, with D unclear. Looked up from germline, CDR1 is SGHTA and CDR2 is FQGNSA. The CDR3 totals 13 residues. V lost 2 bases and J lost 10, with 9 bases in between. The chain's CDR3 is CASSLSLGSPLHF. Written as DNA, the CDR3 is TGTGCCAGCAGCTTAAGTTTGGGATCACCCCTCCACTTT.

J is TRBJ1-2 and V is TRBV14; D call uncertain. The V gene's germline CDR1 is SGHDN and CDR2 FVKESK. CDR3 length: 13 residues. Trimming left V 1 base short and J 8 bases short, with 11 bases between. The CDR3 coding sequence is TGTGCCAGCAGCCAAGGTCGACCCTGGGGCTACACCTTC. It specifies CASSQGRPWGYTF.